The 21 T cell receptor beta chains in this list originate from one sample, sequenced in a study of blood T cells in healthy people across ages. With a J-beta primer mix and a sample-barcoded 5' primer, a second PCR ran 7 to 11 cycles. TCRdb called the 5' RACE reads again in MiXCR, with one record for every CDR3 protein. The repertoire includes 1.6 million or so distinct CDR3 sequences, roughly 32% of them detected once, and roughly 12% sits in the top ten. Sequenced input: blood. These receptors were obtained from a woman aged 25 to 39 in good health.

This rearrangement joins TRBV9 to TRBJ2-5; D is possibly TRBD2 (6 bases). There are 15 residues in the CDR3. The V gene lost 0 bases and the J gene lost 4 bases, with 13 bases spanning the gap. Germline V gene data show CDR1 as SGDLS and CDR2 as YYNGEE. The CDR3 here is CASSVDGGIGETQYF. In DNA form, the CDR3 reads TGTGCCAGCAGCGTAGATGGGGGGATTGGAGAGACCCAGTACTTC. The full variable domain, completed using reference TRBV9 and TRBJ2-5, is DSGVTQTPKHLITATGQRVTLRCSPRSGDLSVYWYQQSLDQGLQFLIQYYNGEERAKGNILERFSAQQFPDLHSELNLSSLELGDSALYFCASSVDGGIGETQYFGPGTRLLVL.

V usage is TRBV7-8 and J usage is TRBJ2-1, with 16 bases fitting TRBD2. The CDR3 runs to 16 residues. Trimming took 1 base from V and 14 from J; bases not matched to a gene: 8. Germline V lookup: CDR1 SGHVS, CDR2 FQNEAQ. CDR3 sequence: CASSLGGLAGGGDKFF. The CDR3 bases are TGTGCCAGCAGCTTAGGGGGACTAGCGGGAGGGGGTGATAAGTTCTTC.

About this clonotype: This sequence may be a read error, since a much larger clone differs from it by one base. The rearrangement uses TRBV29-1 and TRBJ1-1; D is unclear. The germline gives CDR1 SQVTM, CDR2 ANQGSEA. This CDR3 spans 15 amino acids. The CDR3 bases are TGCAGCGCTGAAGAGTCCCGTCGTCCGAACACTGAAGCTTTCTTT. It yields the protein CSAEESRRPNTEAFF. Supplemented by reference TRBV29-1 and TRBJ1-1, the full variable domain reads SAVISQKPSRDICQRGTSLTIQCQVDSQVTMMFWYRQQPGQSLTLIATANQGSEATYESGFVIDKFPISRPNLTFSTLTVSNMSPEDSSIYLCSAEESRRPNTEAFFGQGTRLTVV.

This clonotype was observed once. This could be a read error, since a much larger clone is one nucleotide away. The chain carries TRBV5-1 and TRBJ2-1; D might be TRBD2 (6 bases). From germline, CDR1 is SGHRS and CDR2 YFSETQ. The CDR3 sequence is 15 residues long. The DNA of the CDR3 is TGCACCAGCAGCTTCGGGCGGGACTCCTACAATGAGCAGTTCTTC. It translates to CTSSFGRDSYNEQFF.

This chain links TRBV12-3 or TRBV12-4 with TRBJ2-1, with 10 bases fitting TRBD1. The ends lost 3 bases at V and 7 bases at J; junction bases unmatched: 6. The CDR3 consists of 15 residues. CDR3 sequence reads: CASSLADRGSNEQFF. The CDR3 nucleotides read TGTGCCAGCAGTTTGGCGGACAGGGGGAGTAATGAGCAGTTCTTC.

This clonotype was seen more than once but under ten times. This chain connects TRBV4-2 to TRBJ2-7, with D unresolved. Germline CDR1 LGHNA, CDR2 YNFKEQ. The CDR3 contains 14 residues. V lost 0 bases, J lost 2 bases, and 8 bases lay in between. As DNA, the CDR3 is TGTGCCAGCAGCCAAGATAAAGGGACCTACGAGCAGTACTTC. Translated, it gives CASSQDKGTYEQYF.

This clonotype was observed many times. The chain combines TRBV29-1 with TRBJ2-1; possibly TRBD1 or TRBD2 for D (5 bases each). Germline V lookup: CDR1 SQVTM, CDR2 ANQGSEA. CDR3 length: 14 residues. V lost 1 base and J 1 base, leaving 8 bases between the germline ends. Here the CDR3 DNA reads TGCAGCGTTGAAGTGGGGGTTTCCTACAATGAGCAGTTCTTC. Protein product: CSVEVGVSYNEQFF.

This sequence joins TRBV20-1 and TRBJ2-7, with 9 bases identical to TRBD1. The V gene's germline CDR1 is DFQATT and CDR2 SNEGSKA (reference sequence). The CDR3 is 13 amino acids. V lost 6 bases, J lost 5 bases, and 8 bases stayed unmatched. The CDR3 region is CSAQTGTGNEQYF. CDR3 in DNA: TGCAGTGCCCAGACCGGGACAGGGAACGAGCAGTACTTC.

This clonotype was seen a few times. The chain has TRBV9 and TRBJ1-6, with D hard to call. The germline V and J ends were trimmed by 0 bases and 7 bases, with 5 bases remaining between them. The germline gives CDR1 SGDLS, CDR2 YYNGEE. The CDR3 has 13 residues. The CDR3 bases are TGTGCCAGCAGCGTAGATCTGAATTCACCCCTCCACTTT. It is translated as CASSVDLNSPLHF.

This chain joins TRBV12-3 or TRBV12-4 and TRBJ1-2; no reliable D call. CDR3 size: 12 residues. Between the trimmed V and J ends, which lost 3 bases and 13 bases, there was a span of 15 bases. CDR3 DNA sequence: TGTGCCAGCAGTTTGGACGCCTCTGAGGGCACCTTC. It encodes CASSLDASEGTF.

This clonotype has only a few counts. The V and J genes are TRBV3-1 and TRBJ2-6; a weak D match, TRBD2 (5 bases). V lost 7 bases and J 4 bases, leaving 17 bases between the germline ends. The CDR3 contains 16 residues. CDR1 LGHDT and CDR2 YNNKEL come from the germline V gene (reference sequence). In DNA, the CDR3 is TGTGCCAGCACCAGAGGGTTTTTGATAGGGGCCAACGTCCTGACTTTC. Translation: CASTRGFLIGANVLTF.

The J gene is TRBJ2-1, the V gene TRBV28; 7 nucleotides line up with TRBD2. Germline assignment: CDR1 MDHEN and CDR2 SYDVKM. After removal of 10 bases from V and 3 bases from J, the junction contained 12 bases not matched to a gene. This CDR3 has 15 residues. CDR3 amino acids: CAILEGTIDYNEQFF. The CDR3 nucleotides read TGTGCCATCCTCGAGGGGACTATCGACTACAATGAGCAGTTCTTC.

V and J are TRBV28 and TRBJ2-4; weak D call: TRBD1 (6 bases). This CDR3 is built from 16 residues. Trimming shortened V by 2 bases and J by 2 bases, and 13 bases separated the two germline ends. Germline CDR1 and CDR2: MDHEN and SYDVKM. The CDR3: CASSLGTSITKNIQYF. The CDR3 DNA follows: TGTGCCAGCAGTTTAGGGACAAGCATAACCAAAAACATTCAGTACTTC. Combining the CDR3 with reference TRBV28 and TRBJ2-4 gives the whole variable domain DVKVTQSSRYLVKRTGEKVFLECVQDMDHENMFWYRQDPGLGLRLIYFSYDVKMKEKGDIPEGYSVSREKKERFSLILESASTNQTSMYLCASSLGTSITKNIQYFGAGTRLSVL.

Notes on this clonotype: At one end, the junction sequence differs from germline, possibly due to a read error. The chain joins TRBV7-6 to TRBJ2-1, with 7 positions matching TRBD2. CDR1 is SGHVS and CDR2 is FNYEAQ in the germline V gene. The CDR3 covers 15 residues. The CDR3: CTSSLAGSGVNEQFF. CDR3 bases: TGTACCAGCAGCTTAGCCGGGAGCGGGGTCAATGAGCAGTTCTTC.

J is TRBJ2-7 and V is TRBV28, with no clear D. Germline CDR1 reads MDHEN; CDR2 reads SYDVKM. The germline V and J ends were trimmed by 5 bases and 5 bases, with 13 bases remaining between them. This CDR3 is 13 amino acids long. CDR3: CASSPPVPNEQYF. For the CDR3, the DNA is TGTGCCAGCAGTCCCCCGGTGCCGAACGAGCAGTACTTC.

The V call is TRBV5-1, the J call TRBJ2-7; 7 positions match TRBD1. With V trimmed by 7 bases and J by 0 bases, 10 bases remained unmatched. CDR1 is SGHRS, CDR2 YFSETQ, per germline. This CDR3 comprises 15 residues. The CDR3 DNA reads as TGCGCCAGCGGCGTGAGGGACAGCAGCTCCTACGAGCAGTACTTC. Translating gives CASGVRDSSSYEQYF.

The chain is built from TRBV4-1 and TRBJ2-2; the match to TRBD2 covers 7 bases. This CDR3 spans 16 amino acids. CDR1 is MGHRA and CDR2 is YSYEKL in the germline V gene. The junction had 8 bases not matched to a gene; V was cut back by 4 bases and J by 3 bases. The CDR3 DNA sequence: TGCGCCAGCAGCCCTCAGGGACTACTCTACACCGGGGAGCTGTTTTTT. This codes for CASSPQGLLYTGELFF.

This chain uses TRBV7-9 with TRBJ2-1; tentative D call: TRBD1 (6 bases). The CDR3 is 13 residues long. Germline V gene data show CDR1 as SEHNR and CDR2 as FQNEAQ (reference sequence). Trimming shortened V by 4 bases and J by 9 bases, and 13 bases separated the two germline ends. In DNA, the CDR3 is TGTGCCAGCAGCTCAGTAGGGGGTATTGAGCAGTTCTTC. It encodes CASSSVGGIEQFF.

This chain links TRBV7-9 with TRBJ1-1, with D possibly matching TRBD1 (6 bases). With 1 base removed from V and 5 bases from J, the gap between germline ends came to 14 bases. CDR1 and CDR2 (germline): SEHNR, FQNEAQ (reference sequence). This CDR3 is 15 amino acids long. The CDR3 spells CASSLGNRVGTEAFF. In DNA form, the CDR3 reads TGTGCCAGCAGCTTAGGAAACAGGGTCGGAACTGAAGCTTTCTTT.

This clonotype was counted many times. This chain joins TRBV10-3 and TRBJ2-7; D perhaps matches TRBD2 (5 bases). The CDR3 has 13 amino acids. CDR1 is ENHRY and CDR2 is SYGVKD in the germline V gene. Deletions cut 6 bases from V and 8 bases from J, with 17 bases between. The CDR3 sequence is CAISPDGESKQYF. In DNA form, the CDR3 reads TGTGCCATCAGCCCTGACGGGGAGAGCAAGCAGTACTTC.

This clonotype appeared many times. This chain links TRBV6-6 with TRBJ2-3; a possible D gene is TRBD2 (5 bases). The CDR3 covers 14 residues. Trimming cost V 6 bases and J 4 bases, with 14 bases left between them. From germline, CDR1 is MNHNY and CDR2 SVGAGI (reference sequence). This CDR3 is CASRSLDSADTQYF. Here the CDR3 DNA reads TGTGCCAGCAGGTCACTAGATTCAGCAGATACGCAGTATTTT.